This passage covers 24 T cell receptor beta chains from one sample sequenced in a study of identical twins. TCRdb re-called the 5' RACE reads with MiXCR, one entry per CDR3 protein. The table has 470,000 or so distinct CDR3 sequences, approximately 24% seen once. The same specimen was also included in a second study, on T cells expressing NK-cell markers.

The specimen was CD4+ T cells sorted from blood. The origin of the receptors is a woman between 18 and 29 years old in good health.

The chain employs TRBV2 and TRBJ1-3; 7 bases align to TRBD1. The germline V gene encodes CDR1 SNHLY and CDR2 FYNNEI. The V gene end was trimmed by 4 bases and the J gene end by 5 bases; junction bases not matched to a gene: 11. CDR3 length equals 16 residues. This chain's CDR3 is CASSGPGQSERNTIYF. The DNA of the CDR3 is TGTGCCAGCAGTGGTCCGGGACAGTCCGAGAGAAACACCATATATTTT.

This clonotype was counted at least ten times. The chain carries TRBV19 and TRBJ2-7, with D possibly being TRBD2 (5 bases). This CDR3 is built from 14 residues. Germline V gives CDR1 LNHDA, CDR2 SQIVND (reference sequence). Trimming left V 7 bases short and J 5 bases short, with 18 bases between. CDR3 nucleotide sequence: TGTGCCAGTACCTCGAGAGGGTTTAACGACGAGCAGTACTTC. It yields the protein CASTSRGFNDEQYF.

This clonotype has a handful of counts. J is TRBJ1-1 and V is TRBV5-1; D uncertain. This CDR3 spans 16 amino acids. In germline, CDR1 is SGHRS, CDR2 YFSETQ. Trimming stripped 3 bases from V and 1 base from J, with 16 bases between. The CDR3 DNA is TGCGCCAGCAGCTGGACCGCGGTAATAGGGAACACTGAAGCTTTCTTT. This gives the protein CASSWTAVIGNTEAFF.

The rearrangement links TRBV5-1 to TRBJ2-5; the D gene is possibly TRBD1 (5 bases). In germline, CDR1 is SGHRS, CDR2 YFSETQ. This CDR3 has 13 amino acids. V lost 7 bases and J lost 1, with 11 bases in between. CDR3 residues: CASARGSQETQYF. In nucleotides, the CDR3 is TGCGCCAGCGCAAGGGGCTCCCAAGAGACCCAGTACTTC.

V is TRBV12-3 or TRBV12-4 and J is TRBJ2-5; the match to TRBD2 covers 8 bases. Losses at the gene ends were 3 bases for V and 5 bases for J; bases not matched to a gene: 5. This CDR3 is built from 14 residues. For the CDR3, the DNA is TGTGCCAGCAGTTTGACGGGAGGGATCGAGACCCAGTACTTC. Residues: CASSLTGGIETQYF.

The J gene is TRBJ2-5, the V gene TRBV9; TRBD1 aligns across 7 bases. The junction had 3 bases not matched to a gene; V was cut back by 3 bases and J by 1 base. The CDR3 contains 14 residues. CDR1 and CDR2 (germline): SGDLS, YYNGEE. In DNA form, the CDR3 reads TGTGCCAGCAGCGAGGGGGCGAGCCAAGAGACCCAGTACTTC. It translates to CASSEGASQETQYF. Using reference TRBV9 and TRBJ2-5 for the parts outside the CDR3, the full variable domain is DSGVTQTPKHLITATGQRVTLRCSPRSGDLSVYWYQQSLDQGLQFLIQYYNGEERAKGNILERFSAQQFPDLHSELNLSSLELGDSALYFCASSEGASQETQYFGPGTRLLVL.

The genes are TRBV20-1 and TRBJ2-5; D might be TRBD1 (5 bases). Between the trimmed V and J ends, which lost 5 bases and 3 bases, there was a span of 10 bases. This CDR3 has 12 amino acids. Germline V gene lookup returns CDR1 DFQATT and CDR2 SNEGSKA (reference sequence). The CDR3 reads CSAQDNEETQYF. CDR3 DNA: TGCAGTGCTCAGGACAACGAAGAGACCCAGTACTTC.

This clonotype appeared a few times. The CDR3 nucleotides read TGCAGTGCTAGCCCCAGGCGCGAATCAGATACGCAGTATTTT. Amino acids: CSASPRRESDTQYF. This sequence joins TRBV20-1 and TRBJ2-3; D is undetermined. Germline V lookup: CDR1 DFQATT, CDR2 SNEGSKA (reference sequence). The length of the CDR3 is 14 residues. Trimming pared 3 bases from V and 4 bases from J, leaving 14 bases between.

The chain employs TRBV5-1 and TRBJ1-2; no firm D call. Per germline, CDR1 SGHRS and CDR2 YFSETQ. The CDR3 consists of 15 residues. The ends were cut back, 0 bases at V and 4 bases at J, with 13 bases in the middle. The chain's CDR3 is CASSLDFPLGYGYTF. Written as DNA, the CDR3 is TGCGCCAGCAGCTTGGATTTCCCGCTCGGCTATGGCTACACCTTC.

The chain joins TRBV6-2 or TRBV6-3 to TRBJ1-4; D ambiguous. The CDR3 has 14 amino acids. The V end lost 6 bases, the J end lost 8 bases, and 16 bases lay between the germline ends. CDR1 MNHEY and CDR2 SVGEGT come from the germline V gene. The CDR3 region has the DNA TGTGCCAGCAGGCCCGGAGGTGTCTTCGAAAAACTGTTTTTT. The encoded protein is CASRPGGVFEKLFF.

CDR3 sequence: CASSEQGRSYGYTF. In DNA form, the CDR3 reads TGTGCCAGCAGCGAACAGGGGCGCAGCTATGGCTACACCTTC. This chain uses TRBV9 with TRBJ1-2; 7 nucleotides line up with TRBD1. V was clipped by 3 bases and J by 4 bases; unmatched bases: 6. Germline CDR1 SGDLS, CDR2 YYNGEE. This CDR3 is 14 amino acids long.

The chain recombines TRBV12-3 or TRBV12-4 with TRBJ1-5, with D unresolved. Trimming took 0 bases from V and 3 from J, leaving 3 bases between them. There are 13 residues in the CDR3. Written as DNA, the CDR3 is TGTGCCAGCAGTTTAGCCGACAATCAGCCCCAGCATTTT. This codes for CASSLADNQPQHF.

The sample holds a few counts of this clonotype. The chain links TRBV12-3 or TRBV12-4 to TRBJ2-7; D possibly corresponds to TRBD2 (5 bases). The CDR3 extends over 15 amino acids. Trimming removed 6 bases from V and 5 bases from J, with 20 bases in between. CDR3 sequence: CASRVTGRPWDEQYF. CDR3 DNA: TGTGCCAGCAGGGTTACGGGGAGACCTTGGGACGAGCAGTACTTC.

J is TRBJ2-1 and V is TRBV14, with TRBD2 matching over 11 bases. V lost 2 bases and J lost 15; bases outside the gene matches: 3. The CDR3 runs 12 residues. CDR1 is SGHDN and CDR2 is FVKESK in the germline V gene. The CDR3 protein is CASSQLAGGPFF. The CDR3 DNA follows: TGTGCCAGCAGCCAACTAGCGGGGGGTCCGTTCTTC.

This clonotype was seen only a few times. The chain joins TRBV9 to TRBJ2-1; 7 bases align to TRBD1. Germline V lookup: CDR1 SGDLS, CDR2 YYNGEE. The CDR3 sequence is 16 residues long. With V trimmed by 2 bases and J by 0 bases, 5 bases remained unmatched. CDR3 bases: TGTGCCAGCAGCGTTGGACAGGCCCACTCCTACAATGAGCAGTTCTTC. It is translated as CASSVGQAHSYNEQFF.

This clonotype was seen ten or more times. The chain combines TRBV6-5 with TRBJ2-7, with D possibly matching TRBD1 (5 bases). This CDR3 comprises 14 residues. Trimming stripped 0 bases from V and 4 bases from J, with 10 bases between. Germline-derived CDR1 and CDR2 are MNHEY and SVGAGI. Written as DNA, the CDR3 is TGTGCCAGCAGTTACTCGCGGCAGGGTTACGAGCAGTACTTC. Encoded protein: CASSYSRQGYEQYF.

V usage is TRBV5-1 and J usage is TRBJ2-7, with D possibly TRBD1 on 6 matching bases. The CDR3 consists of 14 residues. V was clipped by 5 bases and J by 0 bases, with 12 bases between them. The germline gives CDR1 SGHRS, CDR2 YFSETQ. The CDR3 is CASRSRDISYEQYF. As DNA, the CDR3 is TGCGCCAGCAGAAGCCGGGACATCTCCTACGAGCAGTACTTC.

This clonotype has only a few counts. CDR3 loop: CSSVEPYWTGANTEAFF. In nucleotides, the CDR3 is TGCAGCTCAGTCGAACCTTACTGGACAGGGGCTAACACTGAAGCTTTCTTT. The chain links TRBV29-1 to TRBJ1-1; 9 nucleotides match TRBD1. Germline CDR1 and CDR2: SQVTM and ANQGSEA. The CDR3 has 17 residues. V was clipped by 8 bases and J by 2 bases; unmatched bases: 18.

This clonotype was detected a few times. This rearrangement joins TRBV3-1 to TRBJ2-3, with no clear D. Germline V lookup: CDR1 LGHDT, CDR2 YNNKEL (reference sequence). This CDR3 spans 15 amino acids. The germline V and J ends were trimmed by 5 bases and 1 base, with 13 bases remaining between them. Here the CDR3 reads CASSSKVHGTDTQYF. Written as DNA, the CDR3 is TGTGCCAGCAGCTCGAAGGTACACGGCACAGATACGCAGTATTTT.

This clonotype was observed a single time. The chain links TRBV6-1 to TRBJ2-7, with TRBD2 as a possible D gene (6 bases). The germline V and J ends were trimmed by 6 bases and 8 bases, with 14 bases remaining between them. This CDR3 is 12 amino acids long. CDR1 is MNHNS and CDR2 is SASEGT in the germline V gene. This CDR3 reads CASSERLGQQYF. CDR3 nucleotides: TGTGCCAGCAGCGAGCGACTAGGACAGCAGTACTTC.

The chain combines TRBV6-1 with TRBJ1-4; the D gene is possibly TRBD1 (6 bases). The V and J ends lost 6 bases and 7 bases respectively, with 18 bases between them. The CDR3 is 15 residues long. Germline V gives CDR1 MNHNS, CDR2 SASEGT. Here the CDR3 DNA reads TGTGCCAGCAGCGACGGACAGTCCCTCGGTGAAAAACTGTTTTTT. Amino acids: CASSDGQSLGEKLFF.

Only a few counts were recorded for this clonotype. The V gene is TRBV2, the J gene TRBJ2-1; D may be TRBD2 (6 bases). V dropped 7 bases and J dropped 6 bases, with 19 bases sitting between them. The length of the CDR3 is 15 residues. CDR1 SNHLY and CDR2 FYNNEI come from the germline V gene. CDR3: CASNLEVTSINEQFF. The CDR3 nucleotides read TGTGCCAGCAACCTAGAGGTCACTAGCATCAATGAGCAGTTCTTC.

A few counts support this clonotype. V gene TRBV29-1 combines with J gene TRBJ2-3; D perhaps matches TRBD1 (6 bases). CDR3 length equals 11 residues. V shed 6 bases and J shed 6 bases, with 10 bases lying between them. Germline-derived CDR1 and CDR2 are SQVTM and ANQGSEA. CDR3 amino acids: CSVDRSDTQYF. CDR3 coding DNA: TGCAGCGTAGACAGGTCGGATACGCAGTATTTT.

This clonotype was counted a single time. The chain is built from TRBV5-6 and TRBJ1-3; D unresolved. Trimming cost V 2 bases and J 5 bases, with 11 bases left between them. The CDR3 is 14 residues long. Germline lookup yields CDR1 SGHDT and CDR2 YYEEEE. CDR3 coding DNA: TGTGCCAGCAGCTTCTACAGTACGAGAAACACCATATATTTT. It codes for CASSFYSTRNTIYF.